Described below is a single TCR beta chain sequence and its context. This record comes from a study of blood T cell repertoires in COVID-19. Study summary: PBMCs, B-cell-depleted T cells, or T cells were the source of the cDNA or gDNA that made up the material.

Using immunoSEQ multiplex PCR, the repertoire was profiled, and TCRdb retains in-frame clones only, with some absent. The sample has 270,000 or so clones; 81% are singletons. Sample: peripheral blood. This clonotype was obtained from a woman in her fifties or sixties with active or convalescent COVID-19.

The DNA of the CDR3 is TGCGCCAGCAGCCAGGGGGGAGGGGGACGACCCGATGGCTACACCTTC. Translated, it gives CASSQGGGGRPDGYTF. This chain joins TRBV4-3 and TRBJ1-2; possibly TRBD1 for D (6 bases). Between the trimmed V and J ends, which lost 3 bases and 6 bases, there was a span of 20 bases. The CDR3 runs 16 residues. The V gene's germline CDR1 is LGHNA and CDR2 YSLEER.